The T cell receptor (beta chain) under discussion was sequenced for a study of identical twins (dated by TCRdb to about 2016). For the wider study: TCR alpha and beta repertoires from monozygotic twins, unrelated adults of various ages and cord blood were deep-sequenced to test whether fetal clonotypes persist. Replicate twin experiments were performed at different times using different library preparation protocols to rule out contamination.

Every donor in the study was a healthy Caucasian. The twin cohort comprised three pairs of female monozygotic twins, all aged roughly 18 to 30 years. CD4+ and CD8+ T cell populations were isolated with positive isolation kits from Invitrogen. With respect to this clonotype: The antigen it recognizes is unknown. No quality values exist for individual bases; no much larger clone is one base distant.

Library preparation used 5' RACE. This sample was sequenced with an Illumina HiSeq 2000. Template switching added a universal primer binding site, and the final cDNA carried a unique molecular identifier that allowed TCR cDNA molecules to be counted accurately. Specific primers in the conserved constant-segment region were used to synthesize first-strand cDNA for TCR alpha and beta chains. To control for contamination, every cDNA library was double barcoded, receiving both a SMART-Mk sample barcode and Illumina barcodes. TruSeq adapter sequences, together with Illumina sample barcodes, were added in two successive PCR steps. TCR alpha and beta cDNA libraries were sequenced on the Illumina HiSeq platform with custom primers. On the study's bioinformatics: Raw reads were processed with MiGEC to extract unique molecular identifiers, and MiXCR was used to determine CDR3 positions. For each individual, recombination models were inferred using an EM algorithm with the repgenHMM and IGoR tools. Shared clonotype analysis was performed with the tcR package in R, normalizing sharing by the product of cloneset sizes. To study raw recombination free of thymic and clonal selection effects, out-of-frame nonproductive sequences were analyzed. TCRdb reprocessed the public reads (quality trimming at Q25 with fastp, clone calling with MiXCR) and kept in-frame beta chains. Rows with a matching CDR3 protein are joined into one entry that keeps the most common DNA and genes. The V and J calls, along with clone size, are taken from TCRdb and not from the paper's own processing. Here the sample has under 350,000 distinct CDR3 sequences; over 8.5% occur a single time. Of the sample, about 7.1% is held by the ten largest clones.

What the authors observed across the whole study: In beta out-of-frame sequences, excess twin sharing was weaker, because having fewer shared sequences lowered the signal-to-noise ratio. Compared with coincidental sharing between unrelated individuals, out-of-frame TCR alpha sequences shared between twins had an excess of sequences with low generation probability. Out-of-frame TCR alpha sharing in monozygotic twins was systematically underestimated by recombination models, whereas sharing between unrelated individuals was in agreement with the recombination models. Conclusions relied on cross-sectional statistical analysis, since the same donors could not be followed over many years. Abundant cord blood beta clonotypes carried fewer insertions; young adult naive repertoires showed a weaker similar trend, while memory repertoires showed none. Invariant T cells such as MAIT and iNKT could partly confound zero-insertion analyses, though diverse VJ usage argued against this for most clonotypes.

Here V drops 5 bases and J drops 3 bases, and the junction holds 6 bases not matched to any gene. There are 14 amino acids in the CDR3, from cysteine to phenylalanine inclusive. Solely the CDR3 DNA is kept, with 42 bases framed from the first base. The germline V gene (reference sequence) provides CDR1 SGHAT and CDR2 FQDESV. The same specimen was also included in a second study, on yellow fever vaccine responses in identical twins. According to the second study: The authors reported that the T cell response to vaccination in identical twins appeared partly convergent and partly personalized. In identical twins, the study followed T cell clones that responded to the vaccine with precision.

Material for sequencing was CD8+ T cells sorted from blood. This clonotype was obtained from a woman aged 18-35 years in good health. The rearranged segments are TRBV11-1 and TRBJ1-1, and TRBD1 matches 7 of the central bases. The CDR3 in this case is CASSPTGAYTEAFF. The DNA reads as follows: TGTGCCAGCAGCCCTACAGGGGCGTACACTGAAGCTTTCTTT. The variable domain in full, with residues beyond the CDR3 obtained from the reference TRBV11-1 and TRBJ1-1 genes, is EAEVAQSPRYKITEKSQAVAFWCDPISGHATLYWYRQILGQGPELLVQFQDESVVDDSQLPKDRFSAERLKGVDSTLKIQPAELGDSAMYLCASSPTGAYTEAFFGQGTRLTVV.